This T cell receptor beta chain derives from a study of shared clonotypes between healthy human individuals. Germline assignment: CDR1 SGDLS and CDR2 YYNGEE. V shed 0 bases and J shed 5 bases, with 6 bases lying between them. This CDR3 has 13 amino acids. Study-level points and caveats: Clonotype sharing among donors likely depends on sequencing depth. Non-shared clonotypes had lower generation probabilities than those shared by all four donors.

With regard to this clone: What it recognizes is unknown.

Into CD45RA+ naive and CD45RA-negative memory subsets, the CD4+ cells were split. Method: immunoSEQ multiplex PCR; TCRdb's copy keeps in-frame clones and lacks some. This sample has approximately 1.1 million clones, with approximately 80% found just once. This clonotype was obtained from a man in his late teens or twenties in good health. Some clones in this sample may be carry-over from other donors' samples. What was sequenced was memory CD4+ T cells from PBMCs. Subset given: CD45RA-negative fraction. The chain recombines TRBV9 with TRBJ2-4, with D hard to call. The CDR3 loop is CASSVGSQNIQYF. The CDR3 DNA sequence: TGTGCCAGCAGCGTAGGAAGTCAAAACATTCAGTACTTC.